The TCR beta chain described here comes from a study of immune evolution from preneoplasia to lung adenocarcinoma. Study-level findings and limits: Normal lung had the highest top T cell clone frequencies.

This clone was seen a few times. As yet, its antigen is unknown. Clones were read by immunoSEQ multiplex PCR, and TCRdb kept only the in-frame ones, dropping some. The data show several thousand clones, approximately 79% seen once. Trimming took 4 bases from V and 0 from J, leaving 12 bases between them. CDR3 length: 15 residues. Looked up from germline, CDR1 is MGHRA and CDR2 is YSYEKL. The chain employs TRBV4-1 and TRBJ1-1; possibly TRBD1 for D (6 bases). The sample comprised FFPE adjacent normal lung tissue. This TCR was recovered from a person aged 65 to 85 with lung adenocarcinoma. The CDR3 here is CASSPVGGLNTEAFF. In nucleotides, the CDR3 is TGCGCCAGCAGCCCGGTGGGGGGGCTGAACACTGAAGCTTTCTTT.